This TCR beta chain derives from a study of blood T cell repertoires in COVID-19. About the research overall: The samples span acute and convalescent COVID-19 from the United States, Italy and Spain. From T cells, B-cell-depleted T cells, or PBMCs came the material, which was cDNA or gDNA.

Per the original methods: Reference gene primer amplification gave nucleated cell count estimates. Clones were read by immunoSEQ multiplex PCR, and TCRdb kept only the in-frame ones, dropping some. The V and J calls and clone size were taken over from that table, and D and trimming were inferred from the DNA. The sample yields 80,000 or so clones, about 80% seen once. The germline gives CDR1 SGHNT, CDR2 YYREEE (reference sequence). V lost 4 bases to trimming and J lost 4 bases; unmatched junction nucleotides: 6. The CDR3 spans 16 residues. The TCR originated in a man in his fifties with active or convalescent COVID-19. This chain uses TRBV5-4 with TRBJ2-1, with 12 nucleotides matching TRBD1. Sequenced: peripheral blood. In nucleotides, the CDR3 is TGTGCCAGCAGCAAGAGGGACAGGGGGCGGTACAATGAGCAGTTCTTC. Translation: CASSKRDRGRYNEQFF. The full variable domain, in which reference TRBV5-4 and TRBJ2-1 provide the parts outside the CDR3, is ETGVTQSPTHLIKTRGQQVTLRCSSQSGHNTVSWYQQALGQGPQFIFQYYREEENGRGNFPPRFSGLQFPNYSSELNVNALELDDSALYLCASSKRDRGRYNEQFFGPGTRLTVL.